This T cell receptor (beta chain) was retrieved from a study of T cells in Graves' hyperthyroidism and ophthalmopathy. General study findings and limits: Among thyroid clonotypes expanded above 0.001, most also appeared in blood. Onset of ophthalmopathy came a median 6.5 months after the model predicted it. Ophthalmopathy could be told apart from stable hyperthyroidism with a 13 V-J model.

The V gene's germline CDR1 is SGHTA and CDR2 FQGNSA. Unmatched junction bases numbered 9, after V lost 5 bases and J lost 4 bases. CDR3 size: 15 residues. Authors of the study amplified TCR beta CDR3 regions from RNA transcripts. With the HTBI primer set, the TCR CDR3 went through a first round of RT-PCR. TCRdb called the multiplex PCR reads again in MiXCR, with one record for every CDR3 protein. The data contain hundreds of thousands of distinct CDR3 sequences, around 46% of them singletons. This clonotype came up many times. Its antigen is unknown. Orbital computed tomography, thyroid ultrasound, serum thyroxine and TRAb, and clinical symptoms together informed the diagnoses.

The V gene is TRBV7-2, the J gene TRBJ2-5, with 8 positions matching TRBD2. This TCR was sampled from a woman aged 18-29 years with Graves' hyperthyroidism. The sequencing sample was made of peripheral blood or thyroid tissue (not recorded which). CDR3 region: CASSLGTSLGETQYF. As DNA, the CDR3 is TGTGCCAGCAGCCTCGGGACTAGTCTAGGAGAGACCCAGTACTTC.